The T cell receptor (beta chain) under discussion was sequenced for a study of response to subunit inactivated influenza vaccine. CDR1 is SGHRS and CDR2 is YFSETQ in the germline V gene. CDR3 length equals 14 residues. V was trimmed by 0 bases and J by 3 bases, leaving 6 bases between them. Findings and caveats of the study: There was a suggestion from the authors that each seasonal influenza vaccination recruits few new T cells.

TCRdb passed the RT-PCR reads through MiXCR, listing each CDR3 protein once. The sample has some 640,000 distinct CDR3 sequences; about 15% are singletons. Remarks on this clonotype: Its antigen remains unknown.

The V and J genes are TRBV5-1 and TRBJ1-4; D is uncertain. The TCR was taken from a man aged 50-59 years who received an inactivated influenza vaccine. The starting material was PBMCs from blood, obtained 14 days before vaccination. CDR3 in amino acids: CASSLGSSNEKLFF. CDR3 nucleotide sequence: TGCGCCAGCAGCTTGGGAAGTTCTAATGAAAAACTGTTTTTT.